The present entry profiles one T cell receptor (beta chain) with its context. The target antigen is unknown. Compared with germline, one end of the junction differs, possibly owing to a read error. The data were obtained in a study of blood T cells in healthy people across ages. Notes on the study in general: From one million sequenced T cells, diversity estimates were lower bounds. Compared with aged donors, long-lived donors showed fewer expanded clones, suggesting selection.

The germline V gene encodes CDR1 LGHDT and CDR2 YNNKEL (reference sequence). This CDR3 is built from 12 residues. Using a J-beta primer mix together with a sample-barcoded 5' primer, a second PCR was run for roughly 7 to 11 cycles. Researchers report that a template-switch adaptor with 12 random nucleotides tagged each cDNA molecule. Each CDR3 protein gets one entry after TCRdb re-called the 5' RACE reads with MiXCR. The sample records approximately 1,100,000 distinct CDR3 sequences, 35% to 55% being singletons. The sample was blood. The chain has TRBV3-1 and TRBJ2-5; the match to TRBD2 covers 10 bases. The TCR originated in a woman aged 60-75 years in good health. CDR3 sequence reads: CASSQDSGRMDF. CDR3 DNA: TGTGCCAGCAGCCAAGATAGCGGGAGGATGGACTTC.